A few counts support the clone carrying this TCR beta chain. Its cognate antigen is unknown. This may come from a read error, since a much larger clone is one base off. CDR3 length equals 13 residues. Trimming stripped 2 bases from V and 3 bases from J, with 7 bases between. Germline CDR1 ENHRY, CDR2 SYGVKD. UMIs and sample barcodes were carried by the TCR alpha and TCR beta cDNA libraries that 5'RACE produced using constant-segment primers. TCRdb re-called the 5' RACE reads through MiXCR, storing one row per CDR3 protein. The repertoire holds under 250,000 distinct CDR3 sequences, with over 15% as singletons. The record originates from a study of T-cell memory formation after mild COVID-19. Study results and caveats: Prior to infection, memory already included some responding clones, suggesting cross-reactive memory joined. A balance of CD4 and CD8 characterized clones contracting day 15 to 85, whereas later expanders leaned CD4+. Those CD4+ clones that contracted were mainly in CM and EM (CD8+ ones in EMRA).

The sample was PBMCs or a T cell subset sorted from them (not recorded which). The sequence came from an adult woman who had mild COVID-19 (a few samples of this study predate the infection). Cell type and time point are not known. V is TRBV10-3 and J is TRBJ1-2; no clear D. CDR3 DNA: TGTGCCATCAGTGAGACAGCGGACTATGGCTACACCTTC. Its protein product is CAISETADYGYTF.